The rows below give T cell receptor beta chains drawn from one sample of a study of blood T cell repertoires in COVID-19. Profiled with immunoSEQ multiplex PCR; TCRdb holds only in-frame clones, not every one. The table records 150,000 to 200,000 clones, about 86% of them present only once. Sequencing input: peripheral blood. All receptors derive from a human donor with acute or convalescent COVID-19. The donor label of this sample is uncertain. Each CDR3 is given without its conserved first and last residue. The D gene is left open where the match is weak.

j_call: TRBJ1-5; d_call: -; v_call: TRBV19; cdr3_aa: ASSTAGANQPQH
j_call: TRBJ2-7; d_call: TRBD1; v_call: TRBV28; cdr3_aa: ASRKQGADEQY
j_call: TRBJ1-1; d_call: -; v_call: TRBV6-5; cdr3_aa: ASTPAGGGEAF
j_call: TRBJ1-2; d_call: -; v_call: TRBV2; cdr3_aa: ATNTQAPRGYT
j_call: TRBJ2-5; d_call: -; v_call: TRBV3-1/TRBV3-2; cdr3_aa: ASSPTQKGDQETQY
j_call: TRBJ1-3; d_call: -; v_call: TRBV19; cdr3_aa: ASNRESTIY
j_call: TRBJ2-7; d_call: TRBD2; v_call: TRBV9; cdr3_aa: ASSPSTSGSYEQY
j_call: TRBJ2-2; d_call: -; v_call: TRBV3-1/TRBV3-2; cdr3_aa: ASTPTHSGELF
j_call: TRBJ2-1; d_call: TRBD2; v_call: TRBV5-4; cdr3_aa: ASTQQASGYNEQF
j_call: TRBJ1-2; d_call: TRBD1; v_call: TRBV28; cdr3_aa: ALGRQGATYGYT
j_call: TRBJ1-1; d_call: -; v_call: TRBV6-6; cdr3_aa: ASRTSGERAEAF
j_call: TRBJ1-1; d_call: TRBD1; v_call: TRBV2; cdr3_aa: ASRSGTVNTEAF
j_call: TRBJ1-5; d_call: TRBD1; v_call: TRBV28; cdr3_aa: ASSLSGQGGHQPQH
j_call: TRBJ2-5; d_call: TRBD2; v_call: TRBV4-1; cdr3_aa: ASSQAPSAGGGQETQY
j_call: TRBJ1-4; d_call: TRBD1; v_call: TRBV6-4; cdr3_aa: ASSPSGQYNEKLF
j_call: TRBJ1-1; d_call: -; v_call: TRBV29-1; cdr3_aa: SVDRGTTEAF
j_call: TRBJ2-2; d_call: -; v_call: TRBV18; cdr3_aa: ASSSQAGGSTGELF
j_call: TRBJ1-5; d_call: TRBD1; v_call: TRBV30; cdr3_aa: AWSGQGNQPQH
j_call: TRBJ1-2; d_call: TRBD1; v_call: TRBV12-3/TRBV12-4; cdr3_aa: ASRPDRVKGYT
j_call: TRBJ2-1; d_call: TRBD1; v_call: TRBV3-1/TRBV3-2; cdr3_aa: ASSPQRDRGSNEQF
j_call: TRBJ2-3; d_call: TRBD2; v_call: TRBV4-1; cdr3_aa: ASSQRLADTDTQY
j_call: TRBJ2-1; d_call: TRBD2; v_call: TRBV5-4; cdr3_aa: ASSFPTSGTYNEQF
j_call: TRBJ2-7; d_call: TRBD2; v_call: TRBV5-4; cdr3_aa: ASSLWREHRNEQY
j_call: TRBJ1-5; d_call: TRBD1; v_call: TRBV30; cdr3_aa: AWGTGNQPQH
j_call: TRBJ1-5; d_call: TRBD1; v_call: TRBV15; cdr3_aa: ATRQGLESNQPQH
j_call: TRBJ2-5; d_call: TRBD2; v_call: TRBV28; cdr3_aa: ASSNLAGQETQY
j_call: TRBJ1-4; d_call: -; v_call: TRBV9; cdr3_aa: ASSTYGSTNEKLF
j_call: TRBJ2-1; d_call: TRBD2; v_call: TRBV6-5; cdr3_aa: ASSLAGGPREQF
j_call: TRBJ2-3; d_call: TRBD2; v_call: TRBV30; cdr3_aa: AWERETDTQY
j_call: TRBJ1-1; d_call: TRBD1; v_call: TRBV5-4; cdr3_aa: ASSLAPDRGEAEAF
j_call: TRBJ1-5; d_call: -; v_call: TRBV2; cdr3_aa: ASSEVGTPAEPQH
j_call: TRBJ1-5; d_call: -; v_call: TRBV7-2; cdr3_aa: ASSAPLAVGLYLGPQH
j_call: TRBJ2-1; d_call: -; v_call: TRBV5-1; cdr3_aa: ASSLGGWNEQF
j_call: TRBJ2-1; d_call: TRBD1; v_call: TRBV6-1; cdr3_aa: ASSEARTGGYNEQF
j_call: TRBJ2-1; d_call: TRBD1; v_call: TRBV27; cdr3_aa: ASSSTGQGARNEQF
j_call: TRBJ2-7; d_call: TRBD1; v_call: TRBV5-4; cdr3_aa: ASSRTGGLLYEQY
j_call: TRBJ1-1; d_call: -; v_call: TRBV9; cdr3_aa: ASSVEQHTEAF
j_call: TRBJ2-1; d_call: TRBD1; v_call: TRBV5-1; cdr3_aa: ASSLGGQGTYNEQF
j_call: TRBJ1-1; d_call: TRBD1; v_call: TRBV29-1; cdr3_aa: SVGDRVGGADTEAF
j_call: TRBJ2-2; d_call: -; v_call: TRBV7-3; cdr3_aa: ASSSPGSGELF
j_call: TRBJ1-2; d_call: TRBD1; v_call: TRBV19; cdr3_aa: ASSITGDYGYT
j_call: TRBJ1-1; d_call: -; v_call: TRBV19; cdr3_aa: ASSIVRTEAF
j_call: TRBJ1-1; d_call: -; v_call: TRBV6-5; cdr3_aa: ASRQNWASGTEAF
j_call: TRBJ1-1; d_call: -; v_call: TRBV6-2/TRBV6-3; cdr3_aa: ASSYTENTEAF